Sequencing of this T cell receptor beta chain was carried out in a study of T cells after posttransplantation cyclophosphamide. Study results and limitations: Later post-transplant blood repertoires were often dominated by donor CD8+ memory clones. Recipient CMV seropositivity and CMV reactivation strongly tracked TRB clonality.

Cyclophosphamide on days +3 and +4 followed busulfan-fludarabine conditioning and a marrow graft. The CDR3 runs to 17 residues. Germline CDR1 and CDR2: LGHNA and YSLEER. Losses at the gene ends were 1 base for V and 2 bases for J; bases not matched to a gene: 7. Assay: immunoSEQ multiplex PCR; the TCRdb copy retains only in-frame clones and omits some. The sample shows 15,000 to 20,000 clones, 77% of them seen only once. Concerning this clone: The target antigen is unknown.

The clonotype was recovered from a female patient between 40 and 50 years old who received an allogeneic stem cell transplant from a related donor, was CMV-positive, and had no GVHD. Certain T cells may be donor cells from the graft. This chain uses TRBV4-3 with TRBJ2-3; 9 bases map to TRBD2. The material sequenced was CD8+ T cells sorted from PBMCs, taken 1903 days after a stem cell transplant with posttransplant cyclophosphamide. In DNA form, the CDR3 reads TGCGCCAGCAGCCAAGTGTCTAGCGGGGACTACACAGATACGCAGTATTTT. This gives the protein CASSQVSSGDYTDTQYF.